This TCR beta chain was documented in a study of CD4+ T cells in melanoma (dated by TCRdb to between 2021 and 2022). A note on the overall study: Neoantigen-specific CD4+ T cells in human melanoma were what the study investigated. General findings and caveats noted by the study authors: According to the report, neoantigen-specific CD4+ T cells in melanoma displayed diverse differentiation states. Neoantigen-specific CD4+ T cells were reported to be correlated with the function of CD8+ T cells, macrophages and B cells.

The donors were melanoma patients. About this clone itself: Its binding antigen is unknown. Base qualities are not provided; no much larger clone lies one nucleotide away.

The CDR3, cysteine through phenylalanine, is 15 amino acids long. Only the CDR3 part of the read is kept: 45 bases, read in frame from the first base. Ends trimmed: V by 5 bases, J by 8 bases; bases unmatched to a gene: 8. The germline V gene sets CDR1 to SGHNT and CDR2 to YENEEA. The library was obtained by the immunoSEQ multiplex PCR assay. TCRdb holds this immuneACCESS table with in-frame rearrangements only. Some clones are missing; in checked studies, unresolved V genes explain under half, and the rest has no known cause. For this sample there are almost 15,000 clones; 75% to 90% appear just once. The ten largest clones capture approximately 6% of the sample.

Recombination linked TRBV11-3 to TRBJ2-1; TRBD2 aligns with 11 central bases. The TCR comes from a human donor with melanoma. The sequencing input was cells from a culture (not recorded whether cultured in vitro). The CDR3 region: CASSPRLAGRDEQFF. The base sequence is TGTGCCAGCAGCCCTAGACTAGCGGGGAGGGATGAGCAGTTCTTC.